Listed here are 6 T cell receptor beta chains from one sample, sequenced in a study of T cells in Graves' hyperthyroidism and ophthalmopathy. Amplification targeted TCR beta CDR3 regions from RNA transcripts. First-round RT-PCR targeting the TCR CDR3 was performed with the HTBI primer set. TCRdb re-derived calls from the multiplex PCR reads in MiXCR, one entry per CDR3 protein. The sample has 480,000 or so distinct CDR3 sequences, 46% seen once. Sample: peripheral blood or thyroid tissue (not recorded which). The receptor source for this set is an adult woman with Graves' disease, either hyperthyroidism or ophthalmopathy (not recorded which).

There are a few counts of this clonotype. The chain combines TRBV2 with TRBJ2-7; TRBD2 aligns across 12 bases. Unmatched junction bases numbered 1, after V lost 4 bases and J lost 3 bases. Germline assignment: CDR1 SNHLY and CDR2 FYNNEI. The CDR3 spans 14 residues. Here the CDR3 reads CASSGTSGIYEQYF. The CDR3 DNA follows: TGTGCCAGCAGTGGGACTAGCGGGATCTACGAGCAGTACTTC.

This clonotype was observed a few times. The rearrangement links TRBV4-1 to TRBJ2-5; TRBD2 matches at 8 bases. The CDR3 extends over 17 amino acids. Germline assignment: CDR1 MGHRA and CDR2 YSYEKL. The junction had 13 bases not matched to a gene; V was cut back by 6 bases and J by 1 base. CDR3 sequence (DNA): TGCGCCAGCAGTCCCCGGGGGCTAGCGGGCCTCCAAGAGACCCAGTACTTC. Its translation is CASSPRGLAGLQETQYF.

The chain uses TRBV2 and TRBJ1-6; D may be TRBD1 (5 bases). The V end was cut by 4 bases, the J end by 1 base, with 20 bases between. CDR1 and CDR2 (germline): SNHLY, FYNNEI. This CDR3 is 19 amino acids long. In DNA form, the CDR3 reads TGTGCCAGCAGTGCTAGATCCTTCCAGAGGGGATCCTATAATTCACCCCTCCACTTT. It codes for CASSARSFQRGSYNSPLHF.

V and J are TRBV2 and TRBJ1-5, with D hard to call. The CDR3 is 13 residues long. Germline V gives CDR1 SNHLY, CDR2 FYNNEI. V was cut by 4 bases and J by 6 bases, with 10 bases left in between. The CDR3 nucleotides read TGTGCCAGCAGTGTTAGGGCTGCTCAGCCCCAGCATTTT. Its translation: CASSVRAAQPQHF.

This clonotype appeared a few times. This chain connects TRBV19 to TRBJ2-7; TRBD2 might be the D (6 bases). Germline V gene data show CDR1 as LNHDA and CDR2 as SQIVND (reference sequence). CDR3 size: 19 residues. Trimming stripped 5 bases from V and 4 bases from J, with 30 bases between. This CDR3 is CASSLRDLGLFSASYEQYF. DNA for the CDR3: TGTGCCAGTAGTCTTCGGGACTTGGGTTTGTTCAGTGCGTCATACGAGCAGTACTTC.

This clonotype occurred once. The chain couples TRBV20-1 to TRBJ2-5; D unresolved. Germline CDR1 is DFQATT and CDR2 is SNEGSKA (reference sequence). Trimming shortened V by 1 base and J by 4 bases, and 10 bases separated the two germline ends. The CDR3 has 13 amino acids. CDR3 amino acids: CSARAVSGETQYF. As DNA, the CDR3 is TGCAGTGCTAGAGCCGTATCGGGAGAGACCCAGTACTTC.